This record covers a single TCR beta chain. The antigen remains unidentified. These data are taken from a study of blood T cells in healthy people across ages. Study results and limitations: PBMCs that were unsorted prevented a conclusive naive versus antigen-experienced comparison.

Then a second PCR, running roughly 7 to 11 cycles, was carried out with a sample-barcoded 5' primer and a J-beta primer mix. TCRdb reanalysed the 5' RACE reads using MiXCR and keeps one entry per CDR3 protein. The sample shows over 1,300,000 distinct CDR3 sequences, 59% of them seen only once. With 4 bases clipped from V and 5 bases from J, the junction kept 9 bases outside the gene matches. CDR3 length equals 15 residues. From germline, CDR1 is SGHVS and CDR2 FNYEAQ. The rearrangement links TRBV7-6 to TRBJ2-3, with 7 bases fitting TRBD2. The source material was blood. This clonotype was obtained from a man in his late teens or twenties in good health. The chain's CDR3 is CASSSSSWEGDTQYF. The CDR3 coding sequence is TGTGCCAGCAGCTCTAGCTCATGGGAGGGAGATACGCAGTATTTT.